This is a list of T cell receptor beta chains from one sample in a study of Graves' ophthalmopathy and Graves' hyperthyroidism. MiXCR, run by TCRdb on the multiplex PCR reads, gives a single entry per CDR3 protein. The sample holds hundreds of thousands of distinct CDR3 sequences, approximately 22% seen once. Sequenced: peripheral blood. Every receptor here comes from a woman younger than 35 with stable Graves' hyperthyroidism. Some clones in this sample may be carry-over from other donors' samples. The CDR3 runs from the conserved cysteine through the conserved F or W. A D gene is named only where the DNA matches it firmly. The size field is filled for only some rows; it gives once, few, many or a size class.

J: TRBJ2-5
D: NA
size: few
V: TRBV3-1
CDR3: CASSQVAFQYF
DNA: TGTGCCAGCAGCCAAGTGGCCTTCCAGTACTTC

J: TRBJ1-5
D: NA
size: many
V: TRBV12-3/TRBV12-4
CDR3: CASSLVGRIDQPQHF
DNA: TGTGCCAGCAGTTTAGTCGGAAGGATTGATCAGCCCCAGCATTTT

J: TRBJ1-1
D: TRBD1
size: many
V: TRBV30
CDR3: CAWRGGTYRGRNTEAFF
DNA: TGTGCCTGGAGAGGAGGGACCTACAGGGGCCGGAACACTGAAGCTTTCTTT

J: TRBJ1-2
D: NA
size: many
V: TRBV3-1
CDR3: CASSAGYYGYTF
DNA: TGTGCCAGCAGCGCAGGATACTATGGCTACACCTTC

J: TRBJ1-5
D: NA
size: many
V: TRBV12-3/TRBV12-4
CDR3: CASKDSLYSNQPQHF
DNA: TGTGCCAGCAAAGACAGTCTGTATAGCAATCAGCCCCAGCATTTT

J: TRBJ1-1
D: NA
size: many
V: TRBV25-1
CDR3: CASSEGREGVPQFTEAFF
DNA: TGTGCCAGCAGTGAAGGTCGGGAGGGGGTGCCCCAGTTCACTGAAGCTTTCTTT

J: TRBJ2-2
D: NA
size: NA
V: TRBV4-2
CDR3: CASSQTAGRNTGELFF
DNA: TGTGCCAGCAGCCAAACAGCAGGGAGGAACACCGGGGAGCTGTTTTTT

J: TRBJ1-6
D: NA
size: many
V: TRBV25-1
CDR3: CASSEWGQDLHF
DNA: TGTGCCAGCAGTGAATGGGGGCAAGACCTCCACTTT

J: TRBJ1-1
D: NA
size: few
V: TRBV12-3/TRBV12-4
CDR3: CASSFSRATEAFF
DNA: TGTGCCAGCAGTTTTTCCAGGGCCACTGAAGCTTTCTTT

J: TRBJ1-5
D: TRBD1
size: NA
V: TRBV19
CDR3: CASRESGQGSNQPQHF
DNA: TGTGCCAGTAGGGAGTCGGGACAGGGCAGCAATCAGCCCCAGCATTTT

J: TRBJ2-7
D: NA
size: many
V: TRBV11-3
CDR3: CASSLDRGPAPYEQYF
DNA: TGTGCCAGCAGCTTAGATCGAGGACCGGCCCCCTACGAGCAGTACTTC

J: TRBJ1-1
D: NA
size: many
V: TRBV12-3/TRBV12-4
CDR3: CASSLERGTEAFF
DNA: TGTGCCAGCAGCCTGGAAAGGGGGACTGAAGCTTTCTTT

J: TRBJ1-1
D: TRBD1
size: many
V: TRBV6-1
CDR3: CASRDQTGPKTEAFF
DNA: TGTGCCAGCAGGGACCAGACAGGGCCGAAGACTGAAGCTTTCTTT

J: TRBJ1-5
D: NA
size: many
V: TRBV28
CDR3: CASRVRVEIGNQPQHF
DNA: TGTGCCAGCAGAGTCAGGGTTGAGATAGGCAATCAGCCCCAGCATTTT

J: TRBJ1-5
D: NA
size: many
V: TRBV2
CDR3: CASTYGDTSNQPQHF
DNA: TGTGCCAGCACCTACGGGGACACGAGCAATCAGCCCCAGCATTTT

J: TRBJ2-5
D: NA
size: many
V: TRBV9
CDR3: CASSVGLDGETQYF
DNA: TGTGCCAGCAGCGTAGGCCTGGATGGGGAGACCCAGTACTTC

J: TRBJ1-3
D: TRBD1
size: NA
V: TRBV6-2/TRBV6-3
CDR3: CASSYADRGNTIYF
DNA: TGTGCCAGCAGTTACGCGGACAGGGGAAACACCATATATTTT

J: TRBJ1-2
D: TRBD1
size: many
V: TRBV29-1
CDR3: CSVAGTDYGYTF
DNA: TGCAGCGTGGCCGGGACAGACTATGGCTACACCTTC

J: TRBJ1-1
D: NA
size: NA
V: TRBV6-4
CDR3: CASNKPLTGEGKAFF
DNA: TGTGCCAGCAATAAACCGCTCACCGGGGAAGGAAAAGCTTTCTTT

J: TRBJ1-3
D: NA
size: NA
V: TRBV16
CDR3: CASSQQELGNTIYF
DNA: TGTGCCAGCAGCCAACAAGAATTAGGAAACACCATATATTTT

J: TRBJ1-1
D: NA
size: many
V: TRBV12-3/TRBV12-4
CDR3: CASRLLNTEAFF
DNA: TGTGCCAGCAGACTATTGAACACTGAAGCTTTCTTT

J: TRBJ1-2
D: NA
size: NA
V: TRBV2
CDR3: CASSEETFVNSYGYTF
DNA: TGTGCCAGCAGTGAAGAAACCTTTGTGAACTCCTATGGCTACACCTTC

J: TRBJ2-7
D: NA
size: many
V: TRBV27
CDR3: CASSGGWEQYF
DNA: TGTGCCAGCAGCGGCGGGTGGGAGCAGTACTTC

J: TRBJ1-2
D: TRBD1
size: many
V: TRBV6-2/TRBV6-3
CDR3: CASSGQGLVDGYTF
DNA: TGTGCCAGCAGCGGACAGGGGCTCGTGGATGGCTACACCTTC

J: TRBJ1-6
D: TRBD1
size: NA
V: TRBV6-1
CDR3: CASSPTGTGMLYNSPLHF
DNA: TGTGCCAGCAGCCCGACCGGGACAGGGATGTTGTATAATTCACCCCTCCACTTT

J: TRBJ2-5
D: NA
size: NA
V: TRBV18
CDR3: CASSPFRGQETQYF
DNA: TGTGCCAGCTCACCATTCAGGGGTCAAGAGACCCAGTACTTC

J: TRBJ1-5
D: NA
size: many
V: TRBV28
CDR3: CASSVGGRNNQPQHF
DNA: TGTGCCAGCAGCGTCGGGGGGCGGAACAATCAGCCCCAGCATTTT

J: TRBJ1-5
D: NA
size: NA
V: TRBV12-3/TRBV12-4
CDR3: CASGLSGDQPQHF
DNA: TGTGCCAGCGGTTTGAGCGGGGATCAGCCCCAGCATTTT

J: TRBJ1-2
D: NA
size: NA
V: TRBV6-1
CDR3: CASSVGDFYGYTF
DNA: TGTGCCAGCAGTGTAGGGGACTTCTATGGCTACACCTTC

J: TRBJ2-7
D: TRBD1
size: NA
V: TRBV20-1
CDR3: CSTPGTGLHEQYF
DNA: TGCAGTACACCCGGGACAGGGCTCCACGAGCAGTACTTC

J: TRBJ2-7
D: NA
size: many
V: TRBV12-3/TRBV12-4
CDR3: CASKWAHSYEQYF
DNA: TGTGCCAGCAAATGGGCGCACTCCTACGAGCAGTACTTC

J: TRBJ2-3
D: NA
size: NA
V: TRBV12-3/TRBV12-4
CDR3: CASSLVRGLQGDTQYF
DNA: TGTGCCAGCAGTTTAGTTAGGGGTCTCCAGGGAGATACGCAGTATTTT

J: TRBJ2-2
D: TRBD1
size: many
V: TRBV12-3/TRBV12-4
CDR3: CASSLDRVDTGELFF
DNA: TGTGCCAGCAGTCTGGACAGGGTAGACACCGGGGAGCTGTTTTTT

J: TRBJ2-7
D: TRBD1
size: NA
V: TRBV28
CDR3: CASSATGDSSYEQYF
DNA: TGTGCCAGCAGCGCCACAGGGGATAGCTCCTACGAGCAGTACTTC

J: TRBJ2-4
D: NA
size: many
V: TRBV7-2
CDR3: CASSNSGAKNIQYF
DNA: TGTGCCAGCAGCAATAGCGGAGCCAAAAACATTCAGTACTTC

J: TRBJ1-5
D: NA
size: many
V: TRBV12-3/TRBV12-4
CDR3: CASSLTRGLNQPQHF
DNA: TGTGCCAGCAGCTTAACTAGGGGTCTCAATCAGCCCCAGCATTTT

J: TRBJ2-7
D: TRBD2
size: NA
V: TRBV28
CDR3: CASSASGRGGAYEQYF
DNA: TGTGCCAGCAGCGCGAGCGGGAGGGGAGGTGCCTACGAGCAGTACTTC

J: TRBJ1-3
D: NA
size: many
V: TRBV3-1
CDR3: CASSQPRTSSGNTIYF
DNA: TGTGCCAGCAGCCAACCCAGGACCAGCTCTGGAAACACCATATATTTT

J: TRBJ2-7
D: NA
size: NA
V: TRBV4-1
CDR3: CASSQGGRGLVEQYF
DNA: TGCGCCAGCAGCCAAGGTGGCAGGGGCTTGGTTGAGCAGTACTTC

J: TRBJ1-1
D: TRBD1
size: many
V: TRBV6-1
CDR3: CASSDGQGWYAEAFF
DNA: TGTGCCAGCAGTGACGGACAGGGGTGGTACGCTGAAGCTTTCTTT

J: TRBJ2-7
D: TRBD1
size: NA
V: TRBV12-3/TRBV12-4
CDR3: CASRRTGDSYEQYF
DNA: TGTGCCAGCAGGAGGACAGGGGACAGCTACGAGCAGTACTTC

J: TRBJ1-5
D: NA
size: many
V: TRBV12-3/TRBV12-4
CDR3: CASSFSRSNQPQHF
DNA: TGTGCCAGCAGTTTCTCACGGAGCAATCAGCCCCAGCATTTT

J: TRBJ2-5
D: NA
size: NA
V: TRBV20-1
CDR3: CSAPQRAGTQYF
DNA: TGCAGTGCCCCCCAGCGGGCGGGTACCCAGTACTTC